This T cell receptor (beta chain) was found in a study of regulatory T cells in long-lasting Graves disease. Construction of the TCR beta libraries employed iRepertoire HTBI primers in conjunction with Arm-PCR of CDR3 regions. TCRdb independently ran MiXCR on the multiplex PCR reads; one entry per CDR3 protein. The sample contains around 360,000 distinct CDR3 sequences, 15% to 20% of which appear only once. V dropped 4 bases and J dropped 0; count of bases not matched to a gene: 9. CDR1 and CDR2 from the germline V gene are LGHNT and FRNRAP. The CDR3 length is 19 residues. Time point of the sample: newly diagnosed GD, antithyroid drugs for less than 3 months. The authors made the TCR library using RNA they extracted from PBMCs. This clonotype has at least ten counts. These data were likewise used in another study, on T cells in Graves' hyperthyroidism and ophthalmopathy. From that study: With the HTBI primer set, the TCR CDR3 went through a first round of RT-PCR. Among thyroid clonotypes expanded above 0.001, most also appeared in blood.

The J gene is TRBJ2-2, the V gene TRBV12-5; 12 bases align to TRBD2. The sample in question was peripheral blood mononuclear cells (PBMCs), obtained at new diagnosis, from a patient treated with antithyroid drugs. The TCR comes from a woman aged 18-30 years with Graves disease. The chain's CDR3 is CASGSFGLAGPTNTGELFF. The CDR3 DNA reads as TGTGCTAGTGGTTCCTTCGGACTAGCGGGGCCTACGAACACCGGGGAGCTGTTTTTT.